This TCR beta chain was profiled in a study of CD8 T cells in cerebrospinal fluid in Alzheimer's disease. Study-wide background: Plate-based nested PCR sequencing and droplet-based sequencing measured CSF T cell clonal expansion.

Study-wide results and limits: Healthy subjects less often had a clone of at least 3% than Alzheimer's patients. EBV-specific clones showed no enrichment in Alzheimer's patients and were not the top expanded clones.

TCRdb reprocessed the 10x single-cell sequencing reads; each CDR3 protein has one entry and no DNA is given. The sample features about 1,400 distinct CDR3 sequences, with approximately 20% in its top ten. CDR3 size: 13 residues. Germline V CDR1 and CDR2: DFQATT, SNEGSKA (reference sequence). A remark on this clonotype: Its target is unknown.

This sequence originates from a human donor with mild cognitive impairment. The chain joins TRBV20-1 to TRBJ2-7; TCRdb selects TRBD2, and the lack of DNA leaves this call unchecked. Input material: cerebrospinal fluid. The CDR3 protein is CSARDSGRYEQYF.